The clone carrying this T cell receptor (beta chain) was seen only a few times. The antigen remains undetermined. This sample was taken from a study of beta chain features in type 1 diabetes. Study context: The samples had approximately 110 million sorted cells examined in all. The study, taken as a whole, reports: The study found that naive, central memory and Treg TCRB repertoires appeared more similar in patients than in healthy donors. The cDNA sequencing approach could over-represent high-TCR-expressing cells.

Populations obtained by sorting all exceeded 95% purity. Since all of the isolated RNA was reverse transcribed, expressed TCRB transcripts were what got sequenced. Profiling relied on immunoSEQ multiplex PCR, and the TCRdb table lists in-frame clones only, not all of them. The repertoire holds 970,000 or so clones, with roughly a sixth as singletons. V was trimmed by 5 bases and J by 7 bases, leaving 12 bases between them. This CDR3 spans 13 amino acids. Germline values: CDR1 SGHTA, CDR2 FQGNSA. This TCR was sampled from a woman between 18 and 30 years old in good health. V and J are TRBV7-2 and TRBJ1-5, with D possibly matching TRBD1 (5 bases). Input material: naive CD4+ T cells from blood. The CDR3 region is CASSTQGDQPQHF. The CDR3 DNA reads as TGTGCCAGCAGCACCCAGGGAGACCAGCCCCAGCATTTT.